This TCR beta chain appears in the sequencing data of a study of blood T cell repertoires in COVID-19. Study at large: T cells, B-cell-depleted T cells, or PBMCs provided the cDNA or gDNA that served as material.

How the authors handled the data: Scientists estimated how many nucleated cells there were by amplifying reference gene primers. Method: immunoSEQ multiplex PCR; TCRdb's copy keeps in-frame clones and lacks some. D and trimming were read from the DNA, whereas the V and J calls and clone size are those reported in that table. In the table there are tens of thousands of clones, 85% of which are singletons. The count of this clone is one. CDR1 ENHRY and CDR2 SYGVKD come from the germline V gene. The CDR3 consists of 17 residues. J gave up 2 bases and V 10 bases, and 17 bases lay outside the gene matches.

What was sequenced was peripheral blood. V gene TRBV10-3 combines with J gene TRBJ2-3, with TRBD2 matching 8 bases. This clonotype was sampled from a human donor in a cohort sampled during active COVID-19. The CDR3 DNA reads as TGTGCCACCCGTGGGGGTAGCGGGATTGGTCCCACAGATACGCAGTATTTT. Translated, it gives CATRGGSGIGPTDTQYF.